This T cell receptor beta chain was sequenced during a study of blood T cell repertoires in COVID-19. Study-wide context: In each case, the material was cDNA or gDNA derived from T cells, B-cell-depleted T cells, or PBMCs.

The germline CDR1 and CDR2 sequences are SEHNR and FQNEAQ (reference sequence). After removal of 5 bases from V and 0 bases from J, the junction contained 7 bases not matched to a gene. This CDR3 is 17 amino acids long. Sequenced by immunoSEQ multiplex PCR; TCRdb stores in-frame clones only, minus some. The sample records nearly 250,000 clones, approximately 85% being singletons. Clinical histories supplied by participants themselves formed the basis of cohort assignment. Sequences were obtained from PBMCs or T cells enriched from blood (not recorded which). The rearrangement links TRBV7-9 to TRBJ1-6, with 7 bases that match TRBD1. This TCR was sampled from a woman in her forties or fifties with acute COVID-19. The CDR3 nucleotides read TGTGCCAGCAGCGACACGGACAGGAGCTCCTATAATTCACCCCTCCACTTT. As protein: CASSDTDRSSYNSPLHF. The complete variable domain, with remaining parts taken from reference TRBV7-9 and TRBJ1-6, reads DTGVSQNPRHKITKRGQNVTFRCDPISEHNRLYWYRQTLGQGPEFLTYFQNEAQLEKSRLLSDRFSAERPKGSFSTLEIQRTEQGDSAMYLCASSDTDRSSYNSPLHFGNGTRLTVT.